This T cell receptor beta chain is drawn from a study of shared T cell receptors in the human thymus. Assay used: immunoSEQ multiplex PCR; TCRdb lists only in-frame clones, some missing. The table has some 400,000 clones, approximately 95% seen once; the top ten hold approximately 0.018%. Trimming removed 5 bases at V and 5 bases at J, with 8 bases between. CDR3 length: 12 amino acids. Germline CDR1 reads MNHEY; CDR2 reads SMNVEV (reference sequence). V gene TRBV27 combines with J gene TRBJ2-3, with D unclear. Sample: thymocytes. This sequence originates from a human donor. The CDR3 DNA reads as TGTGCCAGCAGTCCACGTGTAGATACGCAGTATTTT. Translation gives CASSPRVDTQYF.